These 4 T cell receptor beta chains were all obtained from the same sample, sequenced in a study of T cell responses to AZD1222 COVID-19 vaccine. Profiled with immunoSEQ multiplex PCR; TCRdb holds only in-frame clones, not every one. The table has about 130,000 clones, 80% to 95% seen once. The sample consisted of peripheral blood, taken on day 0 of AZD1222 vaccination. Source of these receptors: an adult in good health.

This chain links TRBV7-2 with TRBJ2-1; perhaps TRBD1 as D (5 bases). Germline-derived CDR1 and CDR2 are SGHTA and FQGNSA. The CDR3 is 12 residues long. The V end was cut by 4 bases, the J end by 8 bases, with 9 bases between. The chain's CDR3 is CASSYPGYEQFF. The CDR3 DNA follows: TGTGCCAGCAGCTACCCAGGGTATGAGCAGTTCTTC.

The chain uses TRBV19 and TRBJ1-2; possible D gene TRBD1, 5 bases. The CDR3 spans 17 residues. CDR1 and CDR2 from the germline V gene are LNHDA and SQIVND (reference sequence). The V end lost 5 bases, the J end lost 5 bases, and 24 bases lay between the germline ends. CDR3 bases: TGTGCCAGTAGTTCAACAGGTGCCGCCTCCAGGAAGTATGGCTACACCTTC. Protein sequence: CASSSTGAASRKYGYTF.

The chain is built from TRBV6-5 and TRBJ1-1, with 7 bases matching TRBD1. Germline assignment: CDR1 MNHEY and CDR2 SVGAGI. This CDR3 is built from 15 residues. V shed 1 base and J 5 bases; nucleotides not matched to a gene: 7. The CDR3 sequence: CASSYLRQGETEAFF. The CDR3 DNA follows: TGTGCCAGCAGTTACTTAAGACAGGGCGAGACTGAAGCTTTCTTT.

This clone has more than one count but fewer than ten. The V and J genes are TRBV28 and TRBJ1-6, with 7 bases matching TRBD1. V shed 4 bases and J 10 bases; nucleotides not matched to a gene: 13. Germline CDR1 and CDR2: MDHEN and SYDVKM. The CDR3 runs to 16 residues. DNA of the CDR3: TGTGCCAGCAGTTCGGCAATACAGGGGACCGGATCACCCCTCCACTTT. Its translation is CASSSAIQGTGSPLHF.